In this sample, the clone carrying this T cell receptor (beta chain) turned up many times. This sample is part of a study of Graves' ophthalmopathy and Graves' hyperthyroidism. Across the study: The study drew peripheral blood at initial diagnosis, before any treatment.

From RNA, the CDR3 regions of TCR beta chains were amplified and sequenced. Second-round multiplex PCR followed a first-round RT-PCR using HTBI primers. TCRdb reprocessed the multiplex PCR reads via MiXCR and lists one record per CDR3 protein. The sample has about 480,000 distinct CDR3 sequences; roughly 14% are singletons. Trimming took off 5 bases at V and 1 base at J, with 8 bases between the two ends. The CDR3 contains 12 residues. Per the germline V gene, CDR1 is DFQATT and CDR2 is SNEGSKA (reference sequence). Other autoimmune diseases, uncontrolled infections, pregnancy or lactation ruled patients out of participation. Establishment of the diagnosis relied upon clinical symptoms, serum thyroxine, TRAb, thyroid ultrasound and orbital computed tomography.

The sequenced sample was blood. This receptor was taken from a woman in her 30s with Graves' ophthalmopathy. The chain links TRBV20-1 to TRBJ1-1; D unclear. CDR3 nucleotides: TGCAGTGCTCTTCAGGCGAACACTGAAGCTTTCTTT. This encodes CSALQANTEAFF.